The 32 T cell receptor beta chains below were found in one sample sequenced in a study of T cell responses to AZD1222 COVID-19 vaccine. The method was immunoSEQ multiplex PCR; TCRdb's version includes in-frame clones alone and lacks a portion of them. The sample carries roughly 140,000 clones, more than 90% recorded once. The source material was peripheral blood, sampled 28 days after the second AZD1222 dose. Source of these receptors: an adult who received the AZD1222 COVID-19 vaccine.

This sequence joins TRBV4-1 and TRBJ1-2, with 7 bases lining up with TRBD1. J was trimmed by 0 bases and V by 4 bases; bases with no gene match: 8. This CDR3 contains 16 residues. CDR1 is MGHRA, CDR2 YSYEKL, per germline. As DNA, the CDR3 is TGCGCCAGCAGCCCTTGGGACAGCCGGGCTAACTATGGCTACACCTTC. It encodes CASSPWDSRANYGYTF.

The chain links TRBV15 to TRBJ1-2, with D perhaps matching TRBD1 (6 bases). This CDR3 is built from 14 residues. Deletions cut 3 bases from V and 3 bases from J, with 11 bases between. Germline V gene sequence: CDR1 LNHNV, CDR2 YYDKDF (reference sequence). CDR3 sequence: CATSSGRGDYGYTF. The CDR3, as DNA: TGTGCCACCAGCAGCGGCAGGGGTGACTATGGCTACACCTTC.

This chain uses TRBV25-1 with TRBJ2-3; D is uncertain. CDR3 length equals 11 residues. Trimming took 6 bases from V and 2 from J, leaving 3 bases between them. Germline assignment: CDR1 MGHDK and CDR2 SYGVNS. The CDR3 DNA is TGTGCCAGCAGCATCACAGATACGCAGTATTTT. Protein product: CASSITDTQYF.

The chain is built from TRBV5-1 and TRBJ1-5, with 9 positions matching TRBD1. This CDR3 region has 14 residues. The germline V gene has CDR1 SGHRS and CDR2 YFSETQ. J was trimmed by 7 bases and V by 5 bases; bases with no gene match: 7. The DNA for the CDR3 is TGCGCCAGCAGAGAGGGACAGGGTGAACAGCCCCAGCATTTT. This encodes CASREGQGEQPQHF. Full variable domain (remainder filled in from reference TRBV5-1 and TRBJ1-5): KAGVTQTPRYLIKTRGQQVTLSCSPISGHRSVSWYQQTPGQGLQFLFEYFSETQRNKGNFPGRFSGRQFSNSRSEMNVSTLELGDSALYLCASREGQGEQPQHFGDGTRLSIL.

This chain uses TRBV28 with TRBJ2-1; 9 nucleotides match TRBD2. This CDR3 spans 16 amino acids. The V segment lost 5 bases and the J segment 8 bases; nucleotides outside the gene matches: 13. Looked up from germline, CDR1 is MDHEN and CDR2 is SYDVKM. The CDR3 coding sequence is TGTGCCAGCAGTACGACTAGCGGCGCCTCTTGGGATGAGCAGTTCTTC. This sequence encodes CASSTTSGASWDEQFF.

The J gene is TRBJ1-3, the V gene TRBV19; TRBD1 aligns across 8 bases. CDR1 and CDR2 (germline): LNHDA, SQIVND (reference sequence). Trimming took 7 bases from V and 5 from J; bases not matched to a gene: 4. There are 13 residues in the CDR3. The CDR3 region has the DNA TGTGCCAGTAACGCAGGGGGCAGAAACACCATATATTTT. It translates to CASNAGGRNTIYF.

The V and J genes are TRBV6-5 and TRBJ2-2; TRBD2 aligns across 13 bases. In germline, CDR1 is MNHEY, CDR2 SVGAGI. The V gene end was trimmed by 7 bases and the J gene end by 5 bases; junction bases not matched to a gene: 4. This CDR3 spans 15 amino acids. The DNA for the CDR3 is TGTGCCAGCAAAAGGACTAGCGGGAGTACCGGGGAGCTGTTTTTT. Translated: CASKRTSGSTGELFF.

The chain carries TRBV5-1 and TRBJ1-4; no firm D call. Per the germline V gene, CDR1 is SGHRS and CDR2 is YFSETQ. This CDR3 comprises 16 residues. V lost 3 bases, J lost 0 bases, and 12 bases lay in between. CDR3 DNA: TGCGCCAGCAGCTCGGCCGAGCCCTCAACTAATGAAAAACTGTTTTTT. Residues: CASSSAEPSTNEKLFF.

The CDR3 coding sequence is TGTGCCAGCAGCCGTACGGGGTTGGTCACCGGGGAGCTGTTTTTT. It is translated as CASSRTGLVTGELFF. The chain carries TRBV6-5 and TRBJ2-2, with D possibly TRBD2 on 5 matching bases. The CDR3 covers 15 residues. The germline V gene has CDR1 MNHEY and CDR2 SVGAGI. Trimming removed 6 bases from V and 4 bases from J, with 15 bases in between.

The chain recombines TRBV6-1 with TRBJ2-5; D is possibly TRBD1 (5 bases). The CDR3 spans 16 residues. V was trimmed by 4 bases and J by 2 bases, leaving 17 bases between them. CDR1 MNHNS and CDR2 SASEGT come from the germline V gene. The CDR3, as DNA: TGTGCCAGCAGTGTAATGGTCAGGGCGAATCAAGAGACCCAGTACTTC. It specifies CASSVMVRANQETQYF.

The J gene is TRBJ2-1, the V gene TRBV1; TRBD2 is the table's D call, not checked against the DNA. TRBV1 is marked as a pseudogene. This CDR3 has 17 residues. CDR3 bases: TGCACCAGCAGCCAAGCCCTAGGACTAGCGGGAGATAATGAGCAGTTCTTC. This translates into CTSSQALGLAGDNEQFF.

The chain links TRBV4-3 to TRBJ1-4, with D hard to call. This CDR3 has 16 amino acids. Per germline, CDR1 LGHNA and CDR2 YSLEER. V lost 1 base, J lost 6 bases, and 15 bases lay in between. The CDR3 DNA reads TGCGCCAGCAGCCAAGGTTCGCGGGTAGGAGATGAAAAACTGTTTTTT. Its translation: CASSQGSRVGDEKLFF.

The genes are TRBV19 and TRBJ2-1; D might be TRBD2 (6 bases). The CDR3 is 17 amino acids. Germline V CDR1 and CDR2: LNHDA, SQIVND (reference sequence). The V gene lost 5 bases and the J gene lost 9 bases, with 26 bases spanning the gap. The CDR3: CASSPFKRAGTTGEQFF. The CDR3 DNA is TGTGCCAGTAGTCCCTTCAAACGTGCGGGGACGACGGGTGAGCAGTTCTTC.

The chain uses TRBV4-2 and TRBJ2-5, with 9 bases aligning to TRBD1. From germline, CDR1 is LGHNA and CDR2 YNFKEQ. This CDR3 has 15 amino acids. V shed 0 bases, J shed 5 bases, and the junction held 4 bases outside the gene matches. CDR3 bases: TGTGCCAGCAGCCAAGAAGGACAGGGGTTGGAGACCCAGTACTTC. Protein: CASSQEGQGLETQYF.

J is TRBJ1-2 and V is TRBV28; possibly TRBD1 for D (6 bases). V was trimmed by 6 bases and J by 7 bases, leaving 18 bases between them. Germline-derived CDR1 and CDR2 are MDHEN and SYDVKM. The CDR3 spans 14 residues. Written as DNA, the CDR3 is TGTGCCAGCAGGCTTAACAGGGAGAGCAGTGGCTACACCTTC. It codes for CASRLNRESSGYTF.

The chain combines TRBV28 with TRBJ1-5; 7 bases align to TRBD1. Germline V lookup: CDR1 MDHEN, CDR2 SYDVKM. V lost 5 bases, J lost 2 bases, and 6 bases stayed unmatched. The CDR3 runs 15 residues. CDR3 DNA sequence: TGTGCCAGCAGTCCACAGGGGCGCGGCAATCAGCCCCAGCATTTT. Residues: CASSPQGRGNQPQHF.

The chain has TRBV24-1 and TRBJ1-2, with D maybe TRBD1 (6 bases). Germline CDR1 is KGHDR and CDR2 is SFDVKD. This CDR3 is built from 19 residues. The V end lost 4 bases, the J end lost 3 bases, and 26 bases lay between the germline ends. Here the CDR3 reads CATSDAWGQGGGGDYGYTF. The CDR3 coding sequence is TGTGCCACCAGTGACGCCTGGGGGCAGGGCGGAGGAGGAGACTATGGCTACACCTTC.

The CDR3 protein is CASSLVLGTGNYGYTF. As DNA, the CDR3 is TGTGCCAGCAGCTTGGTTCTGGGGACAGGCAACTATGGCTACACCTTC. This sequence joins TRBV5-6 and TRBJ1-2, with TRBD1 matching over 8 bases. This CDR3 is 16 amino acids long. The V gene's germline CDR1 is SGHDT and CDR2 YYEEEE. Germline trimming cut 0 bases from V and 2 bases from J; bases unmatched to any gene: 6.

This chain links TRBV7-9 with TRBJ1-5; D call uncertain. Looked up from germline, CDR1 is SEHNR and CDR2 is FQNEAQ (reference sequence). V lost 5 bases and J 0 bases, leaving 11 bases between the germline ends. The CDR3 runs to 15 residues. The CDR3 protein is CASSPSGDSNQPQHF. For the CDR3, the DNA is TGTGCCAGCAGCCCAAGTGGGGATAGCAATCAGCCCCAGCATTTT.

This sequence joins TRBV3-1 (or the pseudogene TRBV3-2) and TRBJ1-2; 7 nucleotides agree with TRBD1. Germline loops: CDR1 LGHDT, CDR2 YNNKEL (reference sequence). Trimming at V came to 1 base and at J to 3 bases, leaving 2 bases not matched to a gene. There are 14 residues in the CDR3. The CDR3, as DNA: TGTGCCAGCAGCCAAGTAACAGGGGACTATGGCTACACCTTC. Protein product: CASSQVTGDYGYTF.

V and J are TRBV7-2 and TRBJ2-2; 8 bases match TRBD2. V gave up 5 bases and J gave up 2 bases; unmatched junction bases: 13. CDR1 and CDR2 (germline): SGHTA, FQGNSA. The CDR3 has 18 amino acids. This CDR3 reads CASSGGLASPSNTGELFF. The CDR3 region has the DNA TGTGCCAGCAGCGGAGGACTAGCCTCCCCGAGTAACACCGGGGAGCTGTTTTTT.

This clone was seen just once. CDR3 coding DNA: TGTGCCAGCAGTGACCCTAGGACTAGCGGGGAGACCCAGTACTTC. This encodes CASSDPRTSGETQYF. The V call is TRBV25-1, the J call TRBJ2-5; 11 bases align to TRBD2. The CDR3 is made up of 15 amino acids. Germline CDR1 is MGHDK and CDR2 is SYGVNS. Losses at the gene ends were 3 bases for V and 5 bases for J; bases not matched to a gene: 5.

The rearrangement links TRBV5-6 to TRBJ2-1; D gene ambiguous. The CDR3 contains 14 residues. V gave up 2 bases and J gave up 8 bases, with 14 bases separating them. CDR1 and CDR2 from the germline V gene are SGHDT and YYEEEE. Written as DNA, the CDR3 is TGTGCCAGCAGCTTCAACACAAATGGCCATGAGCAGTTCTTC. Its protein product is CASSFNTNGHEQFF.

The rearrangement uses TRBV28 and TRBJ2-5, with D possibly called TRBD1 or TRBD2 (7 bases each). The CDR3 consists of 15 residues. V was shortened by 5 bases and J by 5 bases, with 18 bases between the two germline ends. In germline, CDR1 is MDHEN, CDR2 SYDVKM. CDR3 bases: TGTGCCAGCAGTCCTCTGACAGGGAGGGGGGAGACCCAGTACTTC. Translating it yields CASSPLTGRGETQYF.

The chain joins TRBV5-5 to TRBJ1-2; D possibly corresponds to TRBD1 (5 bases). The CDR3 is made up of 14 amino acids. V dropped 2 bases and J dropped 1 base, with 9 bases sitting between them. Germline assignment: CDR1 SGHKS and CDR2 YYEKEE (reference sequence). The CDR3 loop is CASSFDSDNYGYTF. The CDR3 DNA follows: TGTGCCAGCAGCTTCGACAGTGATAACTATGGCTACACCTTC.

The chain combines TRBV11-3 with TRBJ2-3; 8 nucleotides match TRBD2. The V gene's germline CDR1 is SGHNT and CDR2 YENEEA. Losses at the gene ends were 5 bases for V and 4 bases for J; bases not matched to a gene: 5. This CDR3 contains 14 residues. The CDR3 bases are TGTGCCAGCAGCCCAGCGGGAGTTTCAGATACGCAGTATTTT. It translates to CASSPAGVSDTQYF.

This chain links TRBV30 with TRBJ1-2, with D uncertain. The germline V gene encodes CDR1 GTSNPN and CDR2 SVGIG (reference sequence). Between the trimmed V and J ends, which lost 2 bases and 4 bases, there was a span of 11 bases. The CDR3 spans 13 residues. CDR3 sequence: CAWSRGQIYGYTF. The CDR3 coding sequence is TGTGCCTGGAGTAGAGGGCAGATCTATGGCTACACCTTC. The full variable domain, rest sourced from reference TRBV30 and TRBJ1-2, is SQTIHQWPATLVQPVGSPLSLECTVEGTSNPNLYWYRQAAGRGLQLLFYSVGIGQISSEVPQNLSASRPQDRQFILSSKKLLLSDSGFYLCAWSRGQIYGYTFGSGTRLTVV.

The J gene is TRBJ2-1, the V gene TRBV7-2; no clear D. V lost 1 base to trimming and J lost 5 bases, with 6 bases between them. Germline lookup yields CDR1 SGHTA and CDR2 FQGNSA. CDR3 length: 13 residues. The CDR3 DNA follows: TGTGCCAGCAGCTTAGGGACGAACAATGAGCAGTTCTTC. This codes for CASSLGTNNEQFF.

The chain recombines TRBV7-2 with TRBJ1-3; 8 bases agree with TRBD1. J gave up 3 bases and V 0 bases, and 4 bases lay outside the gene matches. Germline-derived CDR1 and CDR2 are SGHTA and FQGNSA. There are 16 residues in the CDR3. The CDR3 here is CASSLAGQADGNTIYF. As DNA, the CDR3 is TGTGCCAGCAGCTTAGCGGGACAGGCCGATGGAAACACCATATATTTT.

This chain joins TRBV19 and TRBJ1-1; TRBD1 aligns across 8 bases. Germline V lookup: CDR1 LNHDA, CDR2 SQIVND (reference sequence). J was trimmed by 3 bases and V by 5 bases; bases with no gene match: 17. The CDR3 has 18 amino acids. The CDR3 protein is CASSHLGTGGKMDTEAFF. CDR3 nucleotides: TGTGCCAGTAGTCATTTGGGGACAGGCGGCAAGATGGACACTGAAGCTTTCTTT.

This clone was seen a handful of times. V is TRBV28 and J is TRBJ1-4; maybe TRBD1 (6 bases). V was clipped by 7 bases and J by 5 bases, with 14 bases between them. The germline gives CDR1 MDHEN, CDR2 SYDVKM. CDR3 length: 14 amino acids. CDR3 DNA sequence: TGTGCCAGCAAGGTCGGGGGGGCAAATGAAAAACTGTTTTTT. Amino acids: CASKVGGANEKLFF. The variable domain in full, completed from reference TRBV28 and TRBJ1-4, reads DVKVTQSSRYLVKRTGEKVFLECVQDMDHENMFWYRQDPGLGLRLIYFSYDVKMKEKGDIPEGYSVSREKKERFSLILESASTNQTSMYLCASKVGGANEKLFFGSGTQLSVL.

In its sample, this clone was seen once. The V gene is TRBV19, the J gene TRBJ1-2; possibly TRBD1 for D (6 bases). V was pared by 3 bases and J by 6 bases, with 17 bases between. The germline V gene encodes CDR1 LNHDA and CDR2 SQIVND (reference sequence). The CDR3 length is 15 residues. CDR3 in amino acids: CASSIDAGDFHGYTF. CDR3 in DNA: TGTGCCAGTAGTATTGATGCAGGGGATTTCCATGGCTACACCTTC.